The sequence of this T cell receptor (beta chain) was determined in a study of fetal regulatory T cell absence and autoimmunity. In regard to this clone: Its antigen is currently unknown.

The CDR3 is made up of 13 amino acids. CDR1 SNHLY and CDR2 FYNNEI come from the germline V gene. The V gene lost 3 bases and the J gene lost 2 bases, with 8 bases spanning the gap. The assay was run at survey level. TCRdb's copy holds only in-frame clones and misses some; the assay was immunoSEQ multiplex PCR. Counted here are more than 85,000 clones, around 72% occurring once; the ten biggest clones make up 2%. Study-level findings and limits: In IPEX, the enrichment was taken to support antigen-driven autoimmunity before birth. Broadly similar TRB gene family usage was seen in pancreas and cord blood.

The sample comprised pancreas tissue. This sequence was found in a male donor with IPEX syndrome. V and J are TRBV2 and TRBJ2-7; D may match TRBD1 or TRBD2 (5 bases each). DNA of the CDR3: TGTGCCAGCAGTGACGGGGCCACCTACGAGCAGTACTTC. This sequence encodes CASSDGATYEQYF.